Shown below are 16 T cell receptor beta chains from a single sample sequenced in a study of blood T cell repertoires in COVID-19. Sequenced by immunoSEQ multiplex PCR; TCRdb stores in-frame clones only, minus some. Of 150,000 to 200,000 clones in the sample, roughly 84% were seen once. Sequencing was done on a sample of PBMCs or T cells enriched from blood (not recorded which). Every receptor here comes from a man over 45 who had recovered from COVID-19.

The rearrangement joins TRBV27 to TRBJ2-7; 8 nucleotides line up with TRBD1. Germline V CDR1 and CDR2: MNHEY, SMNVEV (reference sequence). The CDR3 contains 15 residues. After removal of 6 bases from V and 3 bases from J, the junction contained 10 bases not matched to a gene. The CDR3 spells CASRPRTGRFYEQYF. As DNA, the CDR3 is TGTGCCAGCAGACCCAGGACAGGGAGATTCTACGAGCAGTACTTC.

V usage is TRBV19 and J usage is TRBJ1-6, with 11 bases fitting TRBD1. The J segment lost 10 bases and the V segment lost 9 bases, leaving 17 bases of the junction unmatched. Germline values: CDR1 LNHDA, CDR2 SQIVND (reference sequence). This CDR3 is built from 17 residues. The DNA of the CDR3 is TGTGCCAGCGGGGGAGGACCGGGACAGGGGGATTTCTCACCCCTCCACTTT. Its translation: CASGGGPGQGDFSPLHF.

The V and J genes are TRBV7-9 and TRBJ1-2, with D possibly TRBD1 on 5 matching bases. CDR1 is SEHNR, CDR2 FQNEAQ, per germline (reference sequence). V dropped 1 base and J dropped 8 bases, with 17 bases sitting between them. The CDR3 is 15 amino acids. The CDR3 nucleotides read TGTGCCAGCAGCTTAGGCGACAGATCCTATGGGGGCTACACCTTC. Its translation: CASSLGDRSYGGYTF.

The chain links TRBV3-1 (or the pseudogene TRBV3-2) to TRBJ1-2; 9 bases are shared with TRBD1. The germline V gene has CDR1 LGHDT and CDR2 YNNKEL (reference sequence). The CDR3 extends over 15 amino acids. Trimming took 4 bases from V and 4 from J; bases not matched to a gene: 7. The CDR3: CASSRDRVRGYGYTF. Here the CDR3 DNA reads TGTGCCAGCAGCCGGGACAGGGTAAGGGGCTATGGCTACACCTTC.

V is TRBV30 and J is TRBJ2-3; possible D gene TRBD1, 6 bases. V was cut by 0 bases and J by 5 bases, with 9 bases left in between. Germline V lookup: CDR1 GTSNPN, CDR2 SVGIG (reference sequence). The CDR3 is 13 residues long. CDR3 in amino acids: CAWSVGQLDTQYF. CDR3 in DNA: TGTGCCTGGAGTGTAGGACAGCTAGATACGCAGTATTTT.

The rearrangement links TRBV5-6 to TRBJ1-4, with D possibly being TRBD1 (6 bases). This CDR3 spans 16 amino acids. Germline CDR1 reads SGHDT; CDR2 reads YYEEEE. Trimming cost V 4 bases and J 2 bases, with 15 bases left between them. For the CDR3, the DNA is TGTGCCAGCAGCCCGGGGGGCGCGTTGACTAATGAAAAACTGTTTTTT. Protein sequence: CASSPGGALTNEKLFF.

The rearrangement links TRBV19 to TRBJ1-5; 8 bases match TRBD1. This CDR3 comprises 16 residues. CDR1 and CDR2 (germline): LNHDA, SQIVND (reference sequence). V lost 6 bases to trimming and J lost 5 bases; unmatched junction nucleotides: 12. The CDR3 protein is CASRVKDRAWDQPQHF. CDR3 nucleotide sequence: TGTGCCAGTAGGGTAAAGGACAGGGCTTGGGATCAGCCCCAGCATTTT.

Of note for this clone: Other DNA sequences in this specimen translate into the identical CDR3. Here the CDR3 DNA reads TGTGCCAGCAGTTTCGGGGGCTATGGCTACACCTTC. As protein: CASSFGGYGYTF. The J gene is TRBJ1-2, the V gene TRBV28; D is perhaps TRBD1 (5 bases). The CDR3 spans 12 residues. Germline CDR1 reads MDHEN; CDR2 reads SYDVKM. Trimming pared 3 bases from V and 4 bases from J, leaving 6 bases between.

The CDR3 loop is CASSLPRQGEKLFF. CDR3 DNA sequence: TGCGCCAGCAGCCTCCCTAGACAGGGGGAAAAACTGTTTTTT. V usage is TRBV4-1 and J usage is TRBJ1-4; 8 bases are a match to TRBD1. Germline CDR1 is MGHRA and CDR2 is YSYEKL. V was pared by 4 bases and J by 8 bases, with 6 bases of the junction left unmatched. The CDR3 has 14 residues.

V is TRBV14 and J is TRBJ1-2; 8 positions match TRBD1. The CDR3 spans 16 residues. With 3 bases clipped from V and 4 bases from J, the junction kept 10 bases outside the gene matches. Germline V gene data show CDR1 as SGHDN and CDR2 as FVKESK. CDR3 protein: CASSHFSGGALYGYTF. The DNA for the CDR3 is TGTGCCAGCAGCCATTTCTCAGGGGGCGCACTCTATGGCTACACCTTC.

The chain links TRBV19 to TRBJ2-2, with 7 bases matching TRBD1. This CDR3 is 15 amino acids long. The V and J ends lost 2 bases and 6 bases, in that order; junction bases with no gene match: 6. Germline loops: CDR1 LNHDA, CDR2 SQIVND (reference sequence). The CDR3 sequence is CASSIKTQGSGELFF. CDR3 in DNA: TGTGCCAGTAGTATAAAGACACAGGGGTCCGGGGAGCTGTTTTTT.

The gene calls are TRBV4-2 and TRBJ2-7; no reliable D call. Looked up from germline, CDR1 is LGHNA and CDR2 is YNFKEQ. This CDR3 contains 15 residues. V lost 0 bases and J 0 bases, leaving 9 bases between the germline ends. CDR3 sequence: CASSQDRGHSYEQYF. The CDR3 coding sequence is TGTGCCAGCAGCCAAGATCGCGGTCACTCCTACGAGCAGTACTTC.

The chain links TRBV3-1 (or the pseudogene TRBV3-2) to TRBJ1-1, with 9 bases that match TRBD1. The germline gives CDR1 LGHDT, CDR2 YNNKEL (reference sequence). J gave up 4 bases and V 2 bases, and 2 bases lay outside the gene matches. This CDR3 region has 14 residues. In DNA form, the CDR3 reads TGTGCCAGCAGCCAATCGACAGGGGGCACTGAAGCTTTCTTT. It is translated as CASSQSTGGTEAFF.

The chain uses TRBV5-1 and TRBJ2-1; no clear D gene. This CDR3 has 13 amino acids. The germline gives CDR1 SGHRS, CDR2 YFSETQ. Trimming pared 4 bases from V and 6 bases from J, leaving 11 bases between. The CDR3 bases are TGCGCCAGCAGCACAATACAGAGCAATGAGCAGTTCTTC. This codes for CASSTIQSNEQFF.

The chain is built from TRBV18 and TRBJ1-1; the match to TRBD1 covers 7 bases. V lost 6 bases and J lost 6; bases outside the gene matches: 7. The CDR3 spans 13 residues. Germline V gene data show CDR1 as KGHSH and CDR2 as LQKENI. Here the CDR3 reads CASSTGLIAEAFF. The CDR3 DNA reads TGTGCCAGCTCGACAGGGTTGATAGCTGAAGCTTTCTTT.

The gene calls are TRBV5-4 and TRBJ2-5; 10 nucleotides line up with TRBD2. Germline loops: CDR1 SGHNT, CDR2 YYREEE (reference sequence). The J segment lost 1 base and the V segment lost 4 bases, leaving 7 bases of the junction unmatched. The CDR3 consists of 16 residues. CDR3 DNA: TGTGCCAGCAGCAGACAGGGACTAGCGTTCCAAGAGACCCAGTACTTC. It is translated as CASSRQGLAFQETQYF.